This T cell receptor (beta chain) comes out of a study of CD8+ T cells in alopecia areata. The study's findings and limits: Alphabeta T cells residing in normal skin are also sequenced in scalp samples.

It was cDNA, reverse transcribed from extracted RNA, that served as the sequencing template. Profiled with immunoSEQ multiplex PCR; TCRdb holds only in-frame clones, not every one. This sample has roughly 260,000 clones, each found more than once. Remarks on this clone: Its target is not known. Germline and genes here are mouse.

CD4, CD8alpha, NKG2D, NKG2ACE and other markers were used to sort pooled cutaneous lymph node cells. This sequence was found in a C3H/HeJ mouse with alopecia areata. For the strain, the MHC haplotype given is H2-k. Sequenced sample: CD4+ T cells sorted from a lymph node.

CDR3 protein: CASSQTGGARGETLYF. The covered CDR3 bases are TGTGCCAGCAGCCAAACTGGGGGGGCGCGGGGAGAA. The chain joins TRBV5 to TRBJ2-3; 11 nucleotides align to TRBD2. The CDR3 is cut off 4 residues early in the read; its end comes from the germline J gene. The CDR3 consists of 16 residues. Germline V CDR1 and CDR2: LGHNA, YNLKQL (reference sequence).